This passage covers 22 T cell receptor beta chains from one sample sequenced in a study of blood T cell repertoires in COVID-19. Clones were sequenced by immunoSEQ multiplex PCR, and TCRdb holds only the in-frame ones, with some missing. The repertoire has some 350,000 clones, approximately 91% of them found once; the top ten carry 7.3%. The specimen sequenced was peripheral blood. The origin of the receptors is a woman between 65 and 79 years old with COVID-19, enrolled during active disease.

This chain uses TRBV18 with TRBJ1-1, with 7 bases that match TRBD1. V was clipped by 1 base and J by 0 bases; unmatched bases: 8. The CDR3 sequence is 17 residues long. The germline V gene has CDR1 KGHSH and CDR2 LQKENI. This CDR3 reads CASSPQGASSMNTEAFF. The CDR3 DNA reads TGTGCCAGCTCACCACAGGGGGCTTCCTCAATGAACACTGAAGCTTTCTTT.

CDR3 DNA: TGTGCCAGCAGAATACAGGGGGGCCACGAGCAGTACTTC. The encoded protein is CASRIQGGHEQYF. The gene calls are TRBV6-5 and TRBJ2-7; 8 nucleotides line up with TRBD1. Germline lookup yields CDR1 MNHEY and CDR2 SVGAGI. The J segment lost 5 bases and the V segment lost 6 bases, leaving 6 bases of the junction unmatched. This CDR3 has 13 amino acids.

The V gene is TRBV5-6, the J gene TRBJ1-5, with D possibly matching TRBD1 (6 bases). CDR1 is SGHDT, CDR2 YYEEEE, per germline. The CDR3 loop spans 13 amino acids. Trimming left V 4 bases short and J 7 bases short, with 12 bases between. The CDR3 region is CASSLQGWQPQHF. The CDR3 DNA is TGTGCCAGCAGCCTACAGGGCTGGCAGCCCCAGCATTTT.

This chain joins TRBV11-2 and TRBJ1-6; a possible D gene is TRBD1 (5 bases). The V end was cut by 4 bases, the J end by 6 bases, with 10 bases between. There are 14 residues in the CDR3. Germline V gives CDR1 SGHAT, CDR2 FQNNGV. The CDR3 is CASSSDSRNSPLHF. The CDR3 coding sequence is TGTGCCAGCAGCTCTGACAGCCGTAATTCACCCCTCCACTTT.

The chain employs TRBV11-3 and TRBJ2-1; D gene ambiguous. V lost 5 bases, J lost 6 bases, and 11 bases lay in between. CDR3 length equals 13 residues. Germline assignment: CDR1 SGHNT and CDR2 YENEEA. CDR3 protein: CASSHPGVNEQFF. The CDR3 region has the DNA TGTGCCAGCAGCCATCCCGGAGTCAATGAGCAGTTCTTC.

The rearrangement joins TRBV28 to TRBJ1-2; 8 bases are shared with TRBD1. The trim removed 6 bases at V and 8 bases at J, leaving 11 bases unmatched. CDR1 is MDHEN, CDR2 SYDVKM, per germline. The CDR3 loop spans 14 amino acids. This CDR3 is CASRAVGQGRGYTF. The CDR3 DNA is TGTGCCAGCAGGGCTGTCGGACAGGGACGGGGCTACACCTTC.

This clone was seen at least ten times. This same CDR3 is encoded by further DNA sequences in the sample. V usage is TRBV3-1 (or the pseudogene TRBV3-2) and J usage is TRBJ2-2, with unresolved D. This CDR3 contains 14 residues. The V and J ends lost 3 bases and 1 base respectively, with 6 bases between them. CDR1 is LGHDT, CDR2 YNNKEL, per germline (reference sequence). The CDR3 region is CASSQAGNTGELFF. CDR3 DNA sequence: TGTGCCAGCAGCCAGGCTGGGAACACCGGGGAGCTGTTTTTT.

The chain recombines TRBV9 with TRBJ2-3; 14 nucleotides match TRBD2. Trimming took 4 bases from V and 6 from J; bases not matched to a gene: 7. Per the germline V gene, CDR1 is SGDLS and CDR2 is YYNGEE. The CDR3 has 16 residues. CDR3 sequence (DNA): TGTGCCAGCAGCCGGACTAGCGGGGGGAGTACTGATACGCAGTATTTT. Translation: CASSRTSGGSTDTQYF.

The CDR3 sequence is CASSWGGGEQYF. In DNA form, the CDR3 reads TGTGCCAGCAGTTGGGGCGGGGGCGAGCAGTACTTC. V gene TRBV28 combines with J gene TRBJ2-7; 7 nucleotides match TRBD2. From germline, CDR1 is MDHEN and CDR2 SYDVKM. The trim removed 4 bases at V and 6 bases at J, leaving 3 bases unmatched. The CDR3 sequence is 12 residues long.

This chain joins TRBV10-3 and TRBJ1-1; tentative D call: TRBD1 (6 bases). Looked up from germline, CDR1 is ENHRY and CDR2 is SYGVKD. Trimming pared 3 bases from V and 1 base from J, leaving 12 bases between. The CDR3 extends over 15 amino acids. The CDR3 region is CAISDRGGANTEAFF. CDR3 sequence (DNA): TGTGCCATCAGTGACAGGGGAGGGGCGAACACTGAAGCTTTCTTT.

Comments on this clone: Additional DNA sequences in this sample encode the identical CDR3. The chain recombines TRBV9 with TRBJ1-1, with a possible D match to TRBD1 (5 bases). The V end lost 0 bases, the J end lost 3 bases, and 6 bases lay between the germline ends. Germline CDR1 SGDLS, CDR2 YYNGEE. The CDR3 extends over 13 amino acids. CDR3 residues: CASSVEGDTEAFF. Written as DNA, the CDR3 is TGTGCCAGCAGCGTAGAAGGGGACACTGAAGCTTTCTTT.

The chain joins TRBV9 to TRBJ1-1, with D uncertain. The V and J ends lost 5 bases and 0 bases respectively, with 14 bases between them. The CDR3 extends over 15 amino acids. CDR1 is SGDLS and CDR2 is YYNGEE in the germline V gene. This CDR3 reads CASSWLVSMNTEAFF. The DNA for the CDR3 is TGTGCCAGCAGTTGGTTGGTTAGTATGAACACTGAAGCTTTCTTT.

This chain links TRBV30 with TRBJ2-7; 11 nucleotides align to TRBD2. After removal of 1 base from V and 6 bases from J, the junction contained 5 bases not matched to a gene. The length of the CDR3 is 14 residues. The germline V gene encodes CDR1 GTSNPN and CDR2 SVGIG (reference sequence). The CDR3: CAWSGGGTSGEQYF. The CDR3 DNA is TGTGCCTGGAGTGGAGGCGGGACTAGCGGCGAGCAGTACTTC.

The chain couples TRBV24-1 to TRBJ2-7; 7 positions agree with TRBD1. Trimming removed 3 bases from V and 2 bases from J; junction bases left unmatched: 6. CDR3 length equals 15 residues. Per germline, CDR1 KGHDR and CDR2 SFDVKD. CDR3 nucleotides: TGTGCCACCAGTGATACCCGGGACAGACCCTACGAGCAGTACTTC. As protein: CATSDTRDRPYEQYF.

V and J are TRBV7-9 and TRBJ1-1; TRBD1 aligns across 10 bases. The CDR3 runs 16 residues. In germline, CDR1 is SEHNR, CDR2 FQNEAQ (reference sequence). The ends lost 4 bases at V and 4 bases at J; junction bases unmatched: 9. The CDR3 DNA follows: TGTGCCAGCAGCTCTTTACTGACAGGGGGCACCACTGAAGCTTTCTTT. Translating it yields CASSSLLTGGTTEAFF.

V is TRBV7-2 and J is TRBJ2-5; 8 nucleotides match TRBD1. V shed 5 bases and J 5 bases; nucleotides not matched to a gene: 7. CDR1 SGHTA and CDR2 FQGNSA come from the germline V gene. The CDR3 covers 14 residues. CDR3 nucleotide sequence: TGTGCCAGCAGCCCAGACAGGGGAAGCGAGACCCAGTACTTC. It encodes CASSPDRGSETQYF.

The chain carries TRBV5-4 and TRBJ2-7; the D gene is possibly TRBD1 (5 bases). The V and J ends lost 2 bases and 3 bases respectively, with 12 bases between them. The CDR3 has 14 residues. In germline, CDR1 is SGHNT, CDR2 YYREEE (reference sequence). The CDR3 sequence is CASSFDRDVYEQYF. CDR3 DNA sequence: TGTGCCAGCAGCTTTGACAGAGACGTCTACGAGCAGTACTTC.

The chain uses TRBV9 and TRBJ1-1; no firm D call. Per germline, CDR1 SGDLS and CDR2 YYNGEE. This CDR3 is 13 amino acids long. V shed 0 bases and J shed 0 bases, with 3 bases lying between them. In DNA form, the CDR3 reads TGTGCCAGCAGCGTAGCTATGAACACTGAAGCTTTCTTT. Translating gives CASSVAMNTEAFF.

The CDR3 DNA reads as TGTGCCAGCAGCTCATCACAGGGACCCGGGGAGCTGTTTTTT. It yields the protein CASSSSQGPGELFF. The genes are TRBV7-9 and TRBJ2-2, with TRBD1 as a possible D gene (6 bases). V lost 4 bases and J lost 6, with 12 bases in between. Germline lookup yields CDR1 SEHNR and CDR2 FQNEAQ (reference sequence). CDR3 length: 14 amino acids. Variable domain in full (rest from reference TRBV7-9 and TRBJ2-2): DTGVSQNPRHKITKRGQNVTFRCDPISEHNRLYWYRQTLGQGPEFLTYFQNEAQLEKSRLLSDRFSAERPKGSFSTLEIQRTEQGDSAMYLCASSSSQGPGELFFGEGSRLTVL.

This chain uses TRBV7-8 with TRBJ2-6; D not certain. CDR3 length: 16 residues. The V and J ends lost 0 bases and 0 bases respectively, with 6 bases between them. The germline V gene encodes CDR1 SGHVS and CDR2 FQNEAQ. As DNA, the CDR3 is TGTGCCAGCAGCTTAGCGAGGCTCTCTGGGGCCAACGTCCTGACTTTC. Its translation: CASSLARLSGANVLTF.

The J gene is TRBJ1-6, the V gene TRBV27; D gene uncertain. The CDR3 extends over 17 amino acids. Trimming removed 1 base from V and 10 bases from J, with 20 bases in between. Germline CDR1 and CDR2: MNHEY and SMNVEV (reference sequence). In nucleotides, the CDR3 is TGTGCCAGCAGTTTATATCCGATGGGCTCTACGGAATCACCCCTCCACTTT. It is translated as CASSLYPMGSTESPLHF.

The V and J genes are TRBV6-6 and TRBJ1-2; D is uncertain. Germline lookup yields CDR1 MNHNY and CDR2 SVGAGI (reference sequence). V dropped 6 bases and J dropped 7 bases, with 24 bases sitting between them. CDR3 length equals 16 residues. The CDR3 region has the DNA TGTGCCAGCAGATACAAACCCAAAGACAAAGAAGGTGGCTACACCTTC. Protein: CASRYKPKDKEGGYTF.